The 31 T cell receptor beta chains in this list originate from one sample, sequenced in a study of graft-versus-host responses after intestinal transplantation. Repertoires were generated with immunoSEQ multiplex PCR, while TCRdb's copy carries only in-frame clones and drops some. The sample includes tens of thousands of clones, about 92% of them seen just once. Antigens for these TCRs are unknown. Material: unstimulated CD8+ T cells sorted from spleen or lymph node cells, obtained before intestinal transplant. These receptors came from a human donor who received an intestinal transplant.

The CDR3 DNA follows: TGCGCCAGCAGCCAAGATGACGGGAGGGATGGCTACACCTTC. Translation: CASSQDDGRDGYTF. V and J are TRBV4-3 and TRBJ1-2; no definite D call. V lost 0 bases and J lost 6, with 11 bases in between. This CDR3 is 14 amino acids long. Germline V gene lookup returns CDR1 LGHNA and CDR2 YSLEER.

J is TRBJ2-1 and V is TRBV30; 9 bases are shared with TRBD2. V was pared by 3 bases and J by 6 bases, with 6 bases of the junction left unmatched. There are 14 residues in the CDR3. Germline CDR1 reads GTSNPN; CDR2 reads SVGIG (reference sequence). CDR3 sequence (DNA): TGTGCCTGGAGAGTTGCGGGGGGGGCCAATGAGCAGTTCTTC. Its translation is CAWRVAGGANEQFF. The full variable domain, completed using reference TRBV30 and TRBJ2-1, is SQTIHQWPATLVQPVGSPLSLECTVEGTSNPNLYWYRQAAGRGLQLLFYSVGIGQISSEVPQNLSASRPQDRQFILSSKKLLLSDSGFYLCAWRVAGGANEQFFGPGTRLTVL.

This clone was seen only once. The chain has TRBV11-2 and TRBJ1-3; D ambiguous. With 2 bases removed from V and 1 base from J, the gap between germline ends came to 3 bases. The CDR3 sequence is 13 residues long. Germline V lookup: CDR1 SGHAT, CDR2 FQNNGV. The chain's CDR3 is CASSLRSGNTIYF. As DNA, the CDR3 is TGTGCCAGCAGCTTACGGTCTGGAAACACCATATATTTT.

This rearrangement joins TRBV11-2 to TRBJ1-3, with D maybe TRBD1 (6 bases). Deletions cut 0 bases from V and 8 bases from J, with 17 bases between. Germline V CDR1 and CDR2: SGHAT, FQNNGV. This CDR3 region has 16 residues. The CDR3 loop reads CASSLDRDIRTDTIYF. In DNA, the CDR3 is TGTGCCAGCAGCTTAGATAGGGACATTAGGACGGACACCATATATTTT.

The chain links TRBV5-1 to TRBJ2-7; TRBD1 matches 8 bases. Germline values: CDR1 SGHRS, CDR2 YFSETQ. J was trimmed by 6 bases and V by 3 bases; bases with no gene match: 2. CDR3 length: 12 amino acids. The CDR3 nucleotides are TGCGCCAGCAGCTCTACAGGGGGCGAGCAGTACTTC. Translated, it gives CASSSTGGEQYF.

This sequence joins TRBV27 and TRBJ1-4; D is unclear. The V gene lost 7 bases and the J gene lost 1 base, with 7 bases spanning the gap. CDR3 length equals 13 residues. The germline CDR1 and CDR2 sequences are MNHEY and SMNVEV (reference sequence). The CDR3 reads CASKVGTNEKLFF. Written as DNA, the CDR3 is TGTGCCAGCAAAGTCGGAACTAATGAAAAACTGTTTTTT.

CDR3: CASSHREGGTEAFF. The DNA of the CDR3 is TGCGCCAGCAGCCACCGGGAAGGAGGCACTGAAGCTTTCTTT. V is TRBV4-3 and J is TRBJ1-1, with D hard to call. CDR3 length: 14 amino acids. Trimming left V 3 bases short and J 4 bases short, with 12 bases between. CDR1 and CDR2 (germline): LGHNA, YSLEER.

The chain joins TRBV25-1 to TRBJ2-1; D is uncertain. Germline V gene sequence: CDR1 MGHDK, CDR2 SYGVNS. V gave up 4 bases and J gave up 9 bases, with 7 bases separating them. This CDR3 comprises 11 residues. CDR3 bases: TGTGCCAGCAGTGCGACTCTTGAGCAGTTCTTC. As protein: CASSATLEQFF.

This sequence joins TRBV7-9 and TRBJ2-2; TRBD1 aligns across 8 bases. The trim removed 5 bases at V and 2 bases at J, leaving 7 bases unmatched. Germline V gene sequence: CDR1 SEHNR, CDR2 FQNEAQ (reference sequence). CDR3 length: 16 residues. The CDR3: CASSPPDRGNTGELFF. The CDR3 coding sequence is TGTGCCAGCAGCCCCCCAGACAGGGGAAACACCGGGGAGCTGTTTTTT.

The V and J genes are TRBV5-4 and TRBJ1-1, with D possibly matching TRBD1 (6 bases). The CDR3 has 13 residues. CDR1 is SGHNT, CDR2 YYREEE, per germline (reference sequence). Trimming removed 2 bases from V and 4 bases from J, with 9 bases in between. CDR3 loop: CASSFTDSTEAFF. CDR3 coding DNA: TGTGCCAGCAGCTTTACGGACAGCACTGAAGCTTTCTTT.

The chain has TRBV19 and TRBJ2-1; 11 nucleotides match TRBD2. Germline V CDR1 and CDR2: LNHDA, SQIVND (reference sequence). There are 14 residues in the CDR3. Losses at the gene ends were 6 bases for V and 6 bases for J; bases not matched to a gene: 4. The CDR3 bases are TGTGCCAGTAGAGCTAGCGGGGGGAGCAATGAGCAGTTCTTC. It is translated as CASRASGGSNEQFF. Supplemented by reference TRBV19 and TRBJ2-1, the full variable domain reads DGGITQSPKYLFRKEGQNVTLSCEQNLNHDAMYWYRQDPGQGLRLIYYSQIVNDFQKGDIAEGYSVSREKKESFPLTVTSAQKNPTAFYLCASRASGGSNEQFFGPGTRLTVL.

This chain uses TRBV27 with TRBJ1-5, with no clear D. Trimming removed 3 bases from V and 0 bases from J, with 12 bases in between. The germline V gene has CDR1 MNHEY and CDR2 SMNVEV (reference sequence). The CDR3 runs 16 residues. As DNA, the CDR3 is TGTGCCAGCAGTTTCTCCACAGACATTAGCAATCAGCCCCAGCATTTT. Protein sequence: CASSFSTDISNQPQHF.

The chain has TRBV27 and TRBJ2-7, with D tentatively TRBD1 (7 bases). CDR1 and CDR2 (germline): MNHEY, SMNVEV (reference sequence). V lost 7 bases and J 3 bases, leaving 22 bases between the germline ends. This CDR3 spans 16 amino acids. The CDR3 region is CASTPRGDSVNYEQYF. The CDR3 coding sequence is TGTGCCAGCACCCCGAGGGGGGACAGCGTTAACTACGAGCAGTACTTC.

The chain uses TRBV10-3 and TRBJ1-1; no reliable D call. Trimming cost V 0 bases and J 1 base, with 12 bases left between them. Germline V gene data show CDR1 as ENHRY and CDR2 as SYGVKD. The CDR3 contains 16 residues. The CDR3 DNA reads as TGTGCCATCAGTGAGTCGTTATTAGCGAGGAACACTGAAGCTTTCTTT. This encodes CAISESLLARNTEAFF.

The V and J genes are TRBV5-1 and TRBJ1-2; 8 bases map to TRBD1. The CDR3 sequence is 15 residues long. V gave up 0 bases and J gave up 4 bases; unmatched junction bases: 5. Germline CDR1 and CDR2: SGHRS and YFSETQ. As DNA, the CDR3 is TGCGCCAGCAGCTTGGAAGCAGGGGGCAGCTATGGCTACACCTTC. Protein: CASSLEAGGSYGYTF.

The chain has TRBV11-3 and TRBJ1-2; 9 bases align to TRBD1. Germline assignment: CDR1 SGHNT and CDR2 YENEEA. The CDR3 is 13 residues long. J lost 8 bases, V lost 6 bases, and 7 bases had no gene match. CDR3 protein: CASSFDRGEGYTF. The CDR3 region has the DNA TGTGCCAGCAGTTTCGACAGGGGGGAAGGCTACACCTTC. The full variable domain, its missing parts supplied by reference TRBV11-3 and TRBJ1-2, is EAGVVQSPRYKIIEKKQPVAFWCNPISGHNTLYWYLQNLGQGPELLIRYENEEAVDDSQLPKDRFSAERLKGVDSTLKIQPAELGDSAVYLCASSFDRGEGYTFGSGTRLTVV.

CDR3 coding DNA: TGTGCCAGCAGTGGGACAGTCAATGAGCAGTTCTTC. This encodes CASSGTVNEQFF. The chain joins TRBV2 to TRBJ2-1, with a tentative D call TRBD1 (6 bases). Germline V gives CDR1 SNHLY, CDR2 FYNNEI. Between the trimmed V and J ends, which lost 4 bases and 6 bases, there was a span of 7 bases. CDR3 length equals 12 residues.

The chain employs TRBV7-9 and TRBJ2-2, with TRBD1 matching 8 bases. The CDR3 is 15 residues long. Germline values: CDR1 SEHNR, CDR2 FQNEAQ (reference sequence). J gave up 5 bases and V 4 bases, and 6 bases lay outside the gene matches. As DNA, the CDR3 is TGTGCCAGCAGCTACGGACAGGGAAGGACCGGGGAGCTGTTTTTT. This codes for CASSYGQGRTGELFF.

The V call is TRBV29-1, the J call TRBJ2-1, with TRBD2 as a possible D gene (5 bases). The CDR3 runs 15 residues. Deletions cut 0 bases from V and 4 bases from J, with 13 bases between. Germline V CDR1 and CDR2: SQVTM, ANQGSEA. The CDR3 reads CSVEDRVRGYNEQFF. In DNA form, the CDR3 reads TGCAGCGTTGAAGATAGGGTGCGAGGGTACAATGAGCAGTTCTTC.

The chain carries TRBV2 and TRBJ2-1; D perhaps matches TRBD2 (5 bases). The CDR3 is made up of 13 amino acids. Germline CDR1 is SNHLY and CDR2 is FYNNEI. The V end was cut by 9 bases, the J end by 7 bases, with 16 bases between. CDR3: CAREWRFENEQFF. For the CDR3, the DNA is TGTGCCAGGGAATGGAGGTTCGAAAATGAGCAGTTCTTC.

This clone was seen a few times. CDR3 in amino acids: CASSESSGPRTEAFF. In DNA form, the CDR3 reads TGCGCCAGCAGTGAGTCGAGCGGCCCGAGGACTGAAGCTTTCTTT. The rearrangement links TRBV10-2 to TRBJ1-1, with no clear D. The germline V gene encodes CDR1 WSHSY and CDR2 SAAADI. CDR3 length: 15 amino acids. V was cut by 0 bases and J by 5 bases, with 13 bases left in between.

The table lists this clone with a few counts. The chain combines TRBV27 with TRBJ2-7; 10 bases map to TRBD1. The CDR3 runs to 14 residues. Losses at the gene ends were 3 bases for V and 5 bases for J; bases not matched to a gene: 4. Germline CDR1 is MNHEY and CDR2 is SMNVEV (reference sequence). The CDR3 loop is CASSFGGTGDEQYF. CDR3 sequence (DNA): TGTGCCAGCAGTTTCGGGGGGACAGGGGACGAGCAGTACTTC.

The rearrangement links TRBV28 to TRBJ2-7; 8 nucleotides match TRBD1. Germline V gives CDR1 MDHEN, CDR2 SYDVKM. The CDR3 extends over 15 amino acids. V lost 6 bases to trimming and J lost 3 bases; unmatched junction nucleotides: 10. The CDR3 DNA reads TGTGCCAGCAGCCAAGGGACAGGCTACATCTACGAGCAGTACTTC. Translated, it gives CASSQGTGYIYEQYF.

This chain uses TRBV29-1 with TRBJ1-2, with D possibly TRBD1 on 6 matching bases. With 6 bases removed from V and 4 bases from J, the gap between germline ends came to 21 bases. The CDR3 runs to 15 residues. Per germline, CDR1 SQVTM and CDR2 ANQGSEA. This CDR3 reads CSVPGQGPKAYGYTF. CDR3 coding DNA: TGCAGCGTCCCGGGACAAGGGCCGAAGGCCTATGGCTACACCTTC. Supplemented by reference TRBV29-1 and TRBJ1-2, the full variable domain reads SAVISQKPSRDICQRGTSLTIQCQVDSQVTMMFWYRQQPGQSLTLIATANQGSEATYESGFVIDKFPISRPNLTFSTLTVSNMSPEDSSIYLCSVPGQGPKAYGYTFGSGTRLTVV.

This rearrangement joins TRBV19 to TRBJ2-7; a possible D gene is TRBD2 (6 bases). Germline V CDR1 and CDR2: LNHDA, SQIVND (reference sequence). Trimming stripped 1 base from V and 2 bases from J, with 12 bases between. This CDR3 has 15 amino acids. The CDR3 DNA follows: TGTGCCAGTAGTATAGCTCAGGGACTTGCCTACGAGCAGTACTTC. Amino acid sequence: CASSIAQGLAYEQYF.

The chain links TRBV4-3 to TRBJ2-1; 15 nucleotides match TRBD2. The CDR3 covers 19 residues. Germline lookup yields CDR1 LGHNA and CDR2 YSLEER. V was clipped by 4 bases and J by 0 bases; unmatched bases: 7. The CDR3 region is CASSRGLAGGSSSYNEQFF. For the CDR3, the DNA is TGCGCCAGCAGCCGCGGACTAGCGGGGGGGTCCAGCTCCTACAATGAGCAGTTCTTC.

V usage is TRBV4-3 and J usage is TRBJ2-3, with D possibly being TRBD1 (6 bases). Trimming took 1 base from V and 6 from J, leaving 11 bases between them. CDR1 is LGHNA, CDR2 YSLEER, per germline. This CDR3 spans 14 amino acids. The CDR3, as DNA: TGCGCCAGCAGCCAAGGGGGAACAGGGGATACGCAGTATTTT. Its translation is CASSQGGTGDTQYF.

The chain employs TRBV5-1 and TRBJ2-7; tentatively, D is TRBD1 (6 bases). CDR3 size: 15 residues. The germline CDR1 and CDR2 sequences are SGHRS and YFSETQ. V was trimmed by 4 bases and J by 1 base, leaving 15 bases between them. For the CDR3, the DNA is TGCGCCAGCAGCACCGGGGACACGGCTTCCTACGAGCAGTACTTC. Translation: CASSTGDTASYEQYF. The full variable domain, with the rest looked up from reference TRBV5-1 and TRBJ2-7, is KAGVTQTPRYLIKTRGQQVTLSCSPISGHRSVSWYQQTPGQGLQFLFEYFSETQRNKGNFPGRFSGRQFSNSRSEMNVSTLELGDSALYLCASSTGDTASYEQYFGPGTRLTVT.

The rearrangement joins TRBV29-1 to TRBJ1-2; D is uncertain. Trimming took 4 bases from V and 6 from J, leaving 6 bases between them. From germline, CDR1 is SQVTM and CDR2 ANQGSEA. CDR3 length: 10 amino acids. In DNA form, the CDR3 reads TGCAGCGTTGTACTTAATGGCTACACCTTC. This translates into CSVVLNGYTF.

This chain joins TRBV12-5 and TRBJ1-1, with D possibly being TRBD1 (6 bases). The V and J ends lost 1 base and 5 bases respectively, with 17 bases between them. Germline values: CDR1 LGHNT, CDR2 FRNRAP. This CDR3 contains 16 residues. The CDR3 reads CASGLETGPSRTEAFF. The CDR3 DNA reads TGTGCTAGTGGTTTGGAGACAGGTCCCTCGAGGACTGAAGCTTTCTTT.

V usage is TRBV7-2 and J usage is TRBJ2-3; D possibly corresponds to TRBD2 (6 bases). The CDR3 totals 15 residues. Trimming cost V 5 bases and J 4 bases, with 16 bases left between them. The germline gives CDR1 SGHTA, CDR2 FQGNSA. CDR3 bases: TGTGCCAGCAGCCTCATTGGAGGGCTACCAGATACGCAGTATTTT. Its protein is CASSLIGGLPDTQYF.